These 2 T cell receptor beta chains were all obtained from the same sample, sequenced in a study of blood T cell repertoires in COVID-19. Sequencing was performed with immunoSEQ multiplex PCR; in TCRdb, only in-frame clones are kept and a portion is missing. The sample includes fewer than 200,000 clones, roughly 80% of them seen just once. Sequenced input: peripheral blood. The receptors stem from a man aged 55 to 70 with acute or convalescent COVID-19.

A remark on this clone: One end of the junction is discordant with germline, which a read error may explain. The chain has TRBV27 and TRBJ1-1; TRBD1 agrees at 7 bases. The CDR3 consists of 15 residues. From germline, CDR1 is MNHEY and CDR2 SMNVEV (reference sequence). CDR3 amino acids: CASSLSQSGGTEAFF. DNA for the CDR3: TGTGCCAGCAGTCTATCTCAATCAGGGGGCACTGAAGCTTTCTTT.

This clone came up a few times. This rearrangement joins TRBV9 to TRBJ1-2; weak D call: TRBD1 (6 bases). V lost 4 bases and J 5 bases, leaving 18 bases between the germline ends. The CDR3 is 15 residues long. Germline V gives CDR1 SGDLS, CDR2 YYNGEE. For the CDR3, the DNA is TGTGCCAGCAGCCCCTCCGGGACATTTGAATATGGCTACACCTTC. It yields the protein CASSPSGTFEYGYTF.